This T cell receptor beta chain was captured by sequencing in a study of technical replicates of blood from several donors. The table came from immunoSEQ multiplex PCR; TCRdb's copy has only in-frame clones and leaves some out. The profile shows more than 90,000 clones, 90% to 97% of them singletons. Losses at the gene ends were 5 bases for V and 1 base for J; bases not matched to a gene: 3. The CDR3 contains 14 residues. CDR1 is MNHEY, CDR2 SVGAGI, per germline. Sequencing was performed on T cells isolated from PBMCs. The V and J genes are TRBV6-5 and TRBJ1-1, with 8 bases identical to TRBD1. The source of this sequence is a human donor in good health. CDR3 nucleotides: TGTGCCAGCAGTGAGGGACAGGAGAACACTGAAGCTTTCTTT. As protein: CASSEGQENTEAFF.